This TCR beta chain is from a study of a mutant IDH1 vaccine in newly diagnosed glioma. With regard to this clone: No antigen is known for it.

The sample's time point: week 5, during vaccination. The investigators gave 300 ug of mutant IDH1 20-mer peptide in each vaccine dose, together with topical imiquimod. This CDR3 is built from 16 residues. Germline V gene lookup returns CDR1 LGHNA and CDR2 YNFKEQ. V was pared by 0 bases and J by 1 base, with 12 bases between. The repertoire was sequenced with immunoSEQ multiplex PCR; TCRdb's copy has only in-frame clones and lacks some. The sample has 50,000 to 65,000 clones; 75% to 85% are singletons. This material consisted of PBMCs, taken from a glioma patient whose treatment included an IDH1 peptide vaccine. The chain combines TRBV4-2 with TRBJ1-2; D call uncertain. The source of this sequence is a man aged 25 to 45 with glioma. The CDR3 DNA follows: TGTGCCAGCAGCCAAGATCCGCCTAAGGGTAACTATGGCTACACCTTC. It translates to CASSQDPPKGNYGYTF.